The 17 T cell receptor beta chains reported below all come from one sample, sequenced in a study of T cell responses to AZD1222 COVID-19 vaccine. The method was immunoSEQ multiplex PCR; TCRdb's version includes in-frame clones alone and lacks a portion of them. The sample gives 65,000 to 90,000 clones, about nine tenths of which show up once; about 7.7% is in the top ten. The input for sequencing was peripheral blood, taken on day 0 of AZD1222 vaccination. The receptors were sampled from an adult in good health.

The chain joins TRBV28 to TRBJ2-6; possible D gene TRBD1, 5 bases. This CDR3 is built from 17 residues. Looked up from germline, CDR1 is MDHEN and CDR2 is SYDVKM. V was shortened by 4 bases and J by 3 bases, with 16 bases between the two germline ends. The CDR3 here is CASSSIQGFDGANVLTF. The CDR3 nucleotides are TGTGCCAGCAGTTCGATTCAGGGCTTCGATGGGGCCAACGTCCTGACTTTC.

V gene TRBV11-2 combines with J gene TRBJ2-7; D is uncertain. This CDR3 region has 15 residues. Germline V gives CDR1 SGHAT, CDR2 FQNNGV. V was trimmed by 5 bases and J by 4 bases, leaving 18 bases between them. The CDR3 DNA is TGTGCCAGCAGCCTCTCAGGCAGGCTCAGATACGAGCAGTACTTC. It yields the protein CASSLSGRLRYEQYF.

This sequence joins TRBV4-1 and TRBJ1-2; weak D call: TRBD1 (6 bases). The CDR3 has 19 amino acids. The germline V and J ends were trimmed by 0 bases and 4 bases, with 24 bases remaining between them. Germline V gene data show CDR1 as MGHRA and CDR2 as YSYEKL. CDR3 in amino acids: CASSQDLERQVPDIYGYTF. In nucleotides, the CDR3 is TGCGCCAGCAGCCAAGATCTAGAGAGACAGGTACCTGATATCTATGGCTACACCTTC.

The rearrangement links TRBV6-2 or TRBV6-3 to TRBJ1-1; perhaps TRBD1 as D (6 bases). The CDR3 runs to 15 residues. CDR1 is MNHEY, CDR2 SVGEGT, per germline. V was clipped by 2 bases and J by 0 bases, with 10 bases between them. The CDR3 region is CASSYGQKMNTEAFF. The CDR3 DNA is TGTGCCAGCAGTTACGGACAGAAAATGAACACTGAAGCTTTCTTT.

The chain's CDR3 is CASSLFDSTGGFRSGNTIYF. CDR3 sequence (DNA): TGTGCCAGCAGTTTGTTCGACAGCACCGGGGGATTTCGCTCTGGAAACACCATATATTTT. The chain has TRBV28 and TRBJ1-3, with D possibly matching TRBD1 (5 bases). V was cut by 3 bases and J by 0 bases, with 24 bases left in between. This CDR3 is 20 amino acids long. Germline V lookup: CDR1 MDHEN, CDR2 SYDVKM.

The rearrangement uses TRBV7-8 and TRBJ1-1; 9 nucleotides match TRBD1. The V gene's germline CDR1 is SGHVS and CDR2 FQNEAQ. The CDR3 runs 13 residues. J lost 6 bases, V lost 5 bases, and 4 bases had no gene match. The CDR3 DNA is TGTGCCAGCAGCCAGTGGACAGGGGCTGAAGCTTTCTTT. Its translation: CASSQWTGAEAFF. The whole variable domain, remainder taken from reference TRBV7-8 and TRBJ1-1, is GAGVSQSPRYKVAKRGQDVALRCDPISGHVSLFWYQQALGQGPEFLTYFQNEAQLDKSGLPSDRFFAERPEGSVSTLKIQRTQQEDSAVYLCASSQWTGAEAFFGQGTRLTVV.

The chain is built from TRBV18 and TRBJ2-3; TRBD2 agrees at 14 bases. J was trimmed by 4 bases and V by 3 bases; bases with no gene match: 12. CDR1 and CDR2 from the germline V gene are KGHSH and LQKENI. The CDR3 loop spans 19 amino acids. The CDR3 sequence is CASSPPRTSGRWAADTQYF. The CDR3 coding sequence is TGTGCCAGCTCACCCCCCCGGACTAGCGGGAGGTGGGCGGCAGATACGCAGTATTTT.

The chain joins TRBV19 to TRBJ2-1; 9 bases are a match to TRBD2. Looked up from germline, CDR1 is LNHDA and CDR2 is SQIVND (reference sequence). The V and J ends lost 7 bases and 2 bases, in that order; junction bases with no gene match: 9. CDR3 length: 16 amino acids. CDR3 nucleotide sequence: TGTGCCAGTAATCCTAGCGGGACCCTCCCCTACAATGAGCAGTTCTTC. It encodes CASNPSGTLPYNEQFF.

In regard to this clone: This specimen includes other DNA sequences encoding the same CDR3. V usage is TRBV6-1 and J usage is TRBJ1-4; D remains ambiguous. Per germline, CDR1 MNHNS and CDR2 SASEGT. This CDR3 contains 14 residues. V was pared by 2 bases and J by 0 bases, with 4 bases between. This chain's CDR3 is CASSERATNEKLFF. The CDR3 DNA reads as TGTGCCAGCAGTGAACGTGCAACTAATGAAAAACTGTTTTTT.

V and J are TRBV4-3 and TRBJ2-4; tentatively, D is TRBD1 (6 bases). The CDR3 is made up of 16 amino acids. V lost 0 bases to trimming and J lost 4 bases, with 13 bases between them. Germline CDR1 LGHNA, CDR2 YSLEER. DNA for the CDR3: TGCGCCAGCAGCCAAGATTGGACAGAGAGTAAAAACATTCAGTACTTC. Translating gives CASSQDWTESKNIQYF.

The chain employs TRBV28 and TRBJ1-1; the D is unclear. Germline V lookup: CDR1 MDHEN, CDR2 SYDVKM. The CDR3 is 13 residues long. V was cut by 8 bases and J by 1 base, with 11 bases left in between. CDR3 bases: TGTGCCAGCGTGTGGTTGGGGAACACTGAAGCTTTCTTT. Protein product: CASVWLGNTEAFF.

The rearrangement joins TRBV28 to TRBJ1-2; 8 nucleotides agree with TRBD1. Trimming at V came to 6 bases and at J to 4 bases, leaving 4 bases not matched to a gene. The CDR3 length is 13 residues. Germline loops: CDR1 MDHEN, CDR2 SYDVKM. CDR3 DNA: TGTGCCAGCAGAAATACAGGGGGCTATGGCTACACCTTC. It codes for CASRNTGGYGYTF.

The chain recombines TRBV11-2 with TRBJ2-7; no definite D call. V gave up 0 bases and J gave up 0 bases, with 6 bases separating them. The germline gives CDR1 SGHAT, CDR2 FQNNGV. This CDR3 has 14 amino acids. The CDR3 spells CASSLDPLSYEQYF. In DNA form, the CDR3 reads TGTGCCAGCAGCTTAGATCCTCTCTCCTACGAGCAGTACTTC.

V usage is TRBV28 and J usage is TRBJ1-4; D gene uncertain. Germline V gene data show CDR1 as MDHEN and CDR2 as SYDVKM. Trimming took 4 bases from V and 4 from J, leaving 7 bases between them. This CDR3 is built from 13 residues. The CDR3 region has the DNA TGTGCCAGCAGTTCTAGAGTTAATGAAAAACTGTTTTTT. This codes for CASSSRVNEKLFF. Based on the CDR3 plus reference TRBV28 and TRBJ1-4, the full variable domain is DVKVTQSSRYLVKRTGEKVFLECVQDMDHENMFWYRQDPGLGLRLIYFSYDVKMKEKGDIPEGYSVSREKKERFSLILESASTNQTSMYLCASSSRVNEKLFFGSGTQLSVL.

This chain joins TRBV12-3 or TRBV12-4 and TRBJ2-7; no definite D call. CDR3 length: 11 residues. Trimming took 5 bases from V and 3 from J, leaving 5 bases between them. CDR3 sequence (DNA): TGTGCCAGCAGTGCCCACTACGAGCAGTACTTC. Amino acids: CASSAHYEQYF.

This clone was counted once. V usage is TRBV5-1 and J usage is TRBJ1-2, with no clear D. Germline CDR1 and CDR2: SGHRS and YFSETQ. CDR3 size: 15 residues. Trimming pared 0 bases from V and 0 bases from J, leaving 9 bases between. For the CDR3, the DNA is TGCGCCAGCAGCTTGGGGGCCGGACCTAACTATGGCTACACCTTC. Translated, it gives CASSLGAGPNYGYTF.

The chain employs TRBV19 and TRBJ2-1; D is uncertain. Trimming took off 6 bases at V and 10 bases at J, with 16 bases between the two ends. Germline V gives CDR1 LNHDA, CDR2 SQIVND (reference sequence). The CDR3 length is 13 residues. CDR3 nucleotides: TGTGCCAGTAGCACAAGGTCCGCCTGGGAGCAGTTCTTC. This encodes CASSTRSAWEQFF.